Listed below are T cell receptor beta chains from one sample, sequenced in a study of blood T cell repertoires in COVID-19. Using immunoSEQ multiplex PCR, the repertoire was profiled, and TCRdb retains in-frame clones only, with some absent. Among approximately 460,000 clones listed, 75% to 90% were seen once. Sequenced sample: peripheral blood. These receptors all stem from a young man with COVID-19, enrolled during active disease. Each CDR3 is given with its conserved first and last residue. The D gene is left open where the match is weak. Size is stated for part of the rows, as once, few or many counts, or as a class when the clone is expanded.

d_call	v_call	j_call	clone_size	cdr3_nt	cdr3_aa
NA	TRBV5-1	TRBJ1-5	NA	TGCGCCAGCAGCTCTCAGGGTATGGGTCAGCCCCAGCATTTT	CASSSQGMGQPQHF
TRBD1	TRBV7-2	TRBJ2-5	NA	TGTGCCAGCAGCTTAGTAGGGACAGGGGGCGCGAAGACCCAGTACTTC	CASSLVGTGGAKTQYF
TRBD1	TRBV5-5	TRBJ1-3	NA	TGTGCCAGCAGCCCCAAGATTACCGGGACAGGGGGAGCGTCCGGAAACACCATATATTTT	CASSPKITGTGGASGNTIYF
NA	TRBV5-4	TRBJ2-3	NA	TGTGCCAGCAGCTTGGGGCGGGGCACAGATACGCAGTATTTT	CASSLGRGTDTQYF
NA	TRBV4-1	TRBJ1-5	few	TGCGCCAGCAGCCAAGACGACAGACGCAATCAGCCCCAGCATTTT	CASSQDDRRNQPQHF
TRBD1	TRBV18	TRBJ2-7	few	TGTGCCAGCTCATTATATACCCAGGGGGCAAGCTCCTACGAGCAGTACTTC	CASSLYTQGASSYEQYF
NA	TRBV11-2	TRBJ2-1	NA	TGTGCCAGCAGCCTTCCGAGCACTTCTGAGCAGTTCTTC	CASSLPSTSEQFF
TRBD2	TRBV15	TRBJ2-1	NA	TGTGCCACCAGCAGAGATCGGGGGGTCGATGAGCAGTTCTTC	CATSRDRGVDEQFF
TRBD1	TRBV24-1	TRBJ2-2	once	TGTGCCACCAAGGACAGGGTGGCCGGGGAGCTGTTTTTT	CATKDRVAGELFF
NA	TRBV7-9	TRBJ2-1	NA	TGTGCCAGCAGCCGGGACACTTCGTCTCGTGAGCAGTTCTTC	CASSRDTSSREQFF
TRBD1	TRBV3-1/TRBV3-2	TRBJ2-5	NA	TGTGCCAGCAGCCTGGGACAGGGGGAGACCCAGTACTTC	CASSLGQGETQYF
TRBD2	TRBV5-4	TRBJ2-5	once	TGTGCCAGCACTAGCGGGAGGGCCTCCCCCGGAGAGACCCAGTACTTC	CASTSGRASPGETQYF
TRBD1	TRBV19	TRBJ1-1	few	TGTGCCAGTATGAGACAGGGTGCTCCTTCGAACACTGAAGCTTTCTTT	CASMRQGAPSNTEAFF
TRBD1	TRBV3-1/TRBV3-2	TRBJ1-4	NA	TGTGCCAGCAGCCCAAGGGACGGACAGGGGGAAAAACTGTTTTTT	CASSPRDGQGEKLFF
NA	TRBV7-9	TRBJ2-2	NA	TGTGCCATCCCCCCCAGGACAAACACCGGGGAGCTGTTTTTT	CAIPPRTNTGELFF
TRBD2	TRBV19	TRBJ2-3	NA	TGTGCCAGTAATGATGAGCGGGAGGGCACAGATACGCAGTATTTT	CASNDEREGTDTQYF
TRBD2	TRBV2	TRBJ2-7	NA	TGTGCCAGCAGTGAAAAACTAGCGGGAGTAACGGCCTACGAGCAGTACTTC	CASSEKLAGVTAYEQYF
NA	TRBV3-1/TRBV3-2	TRBJ2-5	NA	TGTGCCAGCAGCCAAGATGTGTCTCCTAAAGGGGCGACCCAGTACTTC	CASSQDVSPKGATQYF
NA	TRBV2	TRBJ1-5	few	TGTGCCAGCAGTGAAGGGTCAGTTCATCAGCCCCAGCATTTT	CASSEGSVHQPQHF
NA	TRBV19	TRBJ2-1	NA	TGTGCCAGTAGTATTTCTAGCGAGTACAATGAGCAGTTCTTC	CASSISSEYNEQFF
NA	TRBV29-1	TRBJ2-3	NA	TGCAGCGTTGACTTTACGCGGGCGACCACAGATACGCAGTATTTT	CSVDFTRATTDTQYF
TRBD1	TRBV19	TRBJ2-7	NA	TGTGCCAGTAGTCTCGACAGGGCTTATAGTAGGGAGCAGTACTTC	CASSLDRAYSREQYF
TRBD2	TRBV24-1	TRBJ2-1	NA	TGTGCCACCAGTGACCCTTTAGCGGGAGTAAGTTTAGGGAATGAGCAGTTCTTC	CATSDPLAGVSLGNEQFF
TRBD1	TRBV5-4	TRBJ1-1	NA	TGTGCCAGCAGCTCTACAGGGGTTAACACTGAAGCTTTCTTT	CASSSTGVNTEAFF
TRBD1	TRBV7-8	TRBJ2-7	NA	TGTGCCAGCAGCGCACCGGGACAGGGCCAACACGAGCAGTACTTC	CASSAPGQGQHEQYF
NA	TRBV5-5	TRBJ2-3	NA	TGTGCCAGCAGCCCCCCCCAGGTCTCAGATACGCAGTATTTT	CASSPPQVSDTQYF
NA	TRBV27	TRBJ2-6	NA	TGTGCCAGCAGTCCACCCCCCAGCTCTGGGGCCAACGTCCTGACTTTC	CASSPPPSSGANVLTF
NA	TRBV11-3	TRBJ1-4	NA	TGTGCCAGCAGCCCACCGGGAGAAGGGGCGCTTAAAAAACTGTTTTTT	CASSPPGEGALKKLFF
NA	TRBV7-9	TRBJ2-2	NA	TGTGCCAGCAGCCCCCCTCGGGACTTTACCGGGGAGCTGTTTTTT	CASSPPRDFTGELFF
NA	TRBV19	TRBJ1-6	NA	TGTGCCAGTAGTATAGGTCTTAATTCACCCCTCCACTTT	CASSIGLNSPLHF
NA	TRBV5-4	TRBJ2-7	NA	TGTGCCAGCAGCTCCGGGGGGCAGCGCTACGAGCAGTACTTC	CASSSGGQRYEQYF
NA	TRBV21-1	TRBJ2-2	once	TGTGCCAGCAGCAAAGAACGGGGATGGTGGAGACTCGCCGGGGAGCTGTTTTTT	CASSKERGWWRLAGELFF
NA	TRBV19	TRBJ1-2	NA	TGTGCCAGTAGGGACGGCTACAGAGGAGGGTATGGCTACACCTTC	CASRDGYRGGYGYTF
NA	TRBV19	TRBJ2-7	NA	TGTGCCAGTAGAGGAGGGCCGGCGGCTACCTACGAGCAGTACTTC	CASRGGPAATYEQYF
TRBD1	TRBV7-9	TRBJ2-7	NA	TGTGCCAGCAGCTTAGCGTTGGGACAGCTTTACTTC	CASSLALGQLYF
NA	TRBV19	TRBJ2-4	NA	TGTGCCAGTAGTCCGGACGGAGGAATACAAAACATTCAGTACTTC	CASSPDGGIQNIQYF
TRBD2	TRBV6-4	TRBJ2-1	NA	TGTGCCAGCAGTGTTACTAGCGGGCGCCCGGGTAATGAGCAGTTCTTC	CASSVTSGRPGNEQFF
TRBD1	TRBV6-5	TRBJ1-3	few	TGTGCCAGCAGACCCGACAGGGAGTGGGGAAACACCATATATTTT	CASRPDREWGNTIYF
NA	TRBV27	TRBJ1-1	NA	TGTGCCAGCAGCTATCAGGTTAACACTGAAGCTTTCTTT	CASSYQVNTEAFF
TRBD2	TRBV6-5	TRBJ2-1	NA	TGTGCCAGCAGGCGAGCGGGGGGGCCACACAATGAGCAGTTCTTC	CASRRAGGPHNEQFF
TRBD2	TRBV5-1	TRBJ2-2	NA	TGCGCCAGCAGCTGGCTAGCGGGAGAGGCCGGGGAGCTGTTTTTT	CASSWLAGEAGELFF
NA	TRBV10-1	TRBJ2-2	once	TGCGCCAGCACCGAGAGGGGGGGACAGAACACCGGGGAGCTGTTTTTT	CASTERGGQNTGELFF
NA	TRBV10-3	TRBJ2-7	NA	TGTGCCATCAGTGATGGACTAACCTCTGGCGAGCAGTACTTC	CAISDGLTSGEQYF
NA	TRBV10-2	TRBJ2-7	NA	TGCGCCAGCAGTACTGGGGGCCCCTCCTACGAGCAGTACTTC	CASSTGGPSYEQYF
TRBD1	TRBV11-2	TRBJ1-1	NA	TGTGCCAGCAGCCTAGACAGGGATACTGAAGCTTTCTTT	CASSLDRDTEAFF
NA	TRBV2	TRBJ2-2	few	TGTGCCAGCAGTGATCGGGTACTGGGGGAGCTGTTTTTT	CASSDRVLGELFF
NA	TRBV7-9	TRBJ1-1	NA	TGTGCCAGCAGCAAGGGGTGGGGGGATCAAACTGAAGCTTTCTTT	CASSKGWGDQTEAFF
NA	TRBV10-3	TRBJ1-6	NA	TGTGCCACCCGACAGGAGAATTCACCCCTCCACTTT	CATRQENSPLHF
TRBD2	TRBV5-1	TRBJ2-2	NA	TGCGCCAGTACGCAAGCGGGAGTTACCGCCGGGGAGCTGTTTTTT	CASTQAGVTAGELFF
NA	TRBV7-2	TRBJ2-5	NA	TGTGCCAGCAGCTTCCTAGTGACGCAGGAGACCCAGTACTTC	CASSFLVTQETQYF
NA	TRBV15	TRBJ2-3	NA	TGTGCCACCAGCAGAGATCGCCCGGGGTACACAGATACGCAGTATTTT	CATSRDRPGYTDTQYF
NA	TRBV5-4	TRBJ2-5	NA	TGTGCCAGCAGCTCCAGGGTGAGCAAAGAAGAGACCCAGTACTTC	CASSSRVSKEETQYF